These T cell receptor beta chains were read from a single sample in a study of T cell responses to AZD1222 COVID-19 vaccine. TCRdb keeps only in-frame clones here, not all; method: immunoSEQ multiplex PCR. The sample lists approximately 110,000 clones; roughly 89% were seen once. Sequenced here: peripheral blood, sampled 28 days after the second AZD1222 dose. These receptors were taken from an adult who received the AZD1222 COVID-19 vaccine. The CDR3 runs from the conserved cysteine through the conserved F or W. Each record gives: D gene, clone size, J gene, V gene, CDR3 DNA, CDR3 protein. The D gene is left open where the match is weak. Only part of the rows carry a size: once, few, many, or a class if the clone is expanded.

D: TRBD2
size: few
J: TRBJ2-3
V: TRBV28
DNA: TGTGCCAGCAGTTTAGGGACAGGGGGGACTAGCGGGAGGGCCGAGTTCGATGCGGATACGCAGTATTTT
CDR3: CASSLGTGGTSGRAEFDADTQYF

D: TRBD1
size: .
J: TRBJ2-7
V: TRBV28
DNA: TGTGCCAGCAGAGAGGACAGGGGTGGTTCCTACGAGCAGTACTTC
CDR3: CASREDRGGSYEQYF

D: TRBD1
size: .
J: TRBJ2-7
V: TRBV29-1
DNA: TGCAGCGTCGACAAACCGGGACAGGGTCTCCGCGAGCAGTACTTC
CDR3: CSVDKPGQGLREQYF

D: .
size: .
J: TRBJ2-3
V: TRBV10-3
DNA: TGTGCCATCAGCGGGGGCGCGACAGATACGCAGTATTTT
CDR3: CAISGGATDTQYF

D: TRBD1
size: few
J: TRBJ1-1
V: TRBV18
DNA: TGTGCCAGCTCACCACCGGGACAGGGGGGTTCAACTGAAGCTTTCTTT
CDR3: CASSPPGQGGSTEAFF

D: TRBD2
size: .
J: TRBJ2-1
V: TRBV5-1
DNA: TGCGCCAGCAGCTTGTCCAGCGGGGGCTCCTACAATGAGCAGTTCTTC
CDR3: CASSLSSGGSYNEQFF

D: .
size: once
J: TRBJ2-7
V: TRBV6-2/TRBV6-3
DNA: TGTGCCAGCAGTTACGTCCCTGGGGGTAGCGGCTACGAGCAGTACTTC
CDR3: CASSYVPGGSGYEQYF

D: .
size: .
J: TRBJ2-7
V: TRBV27
DNA: TGTGCCAGCAAGACCGTCGGTGCGACCTACGAGCAGTACTTC
CDR3: CASKTVGATYEQYF

D: TRBD2
size: .
J: TRBJ2-7
V: TRBV28
DNA: TGTGCCAGCAGTTTTAGCGGGAGCTCCTACGAGCAGTACTTC
CDR3: CASSFSGSSYEQYF

D: TRBD1
size: once
J: TRBJ2-1
V: TRBV7-8
DNA: TGTGCCAGCAGCCCCGCCGGGACAGGGTTCGTTAATGAGCAGTTCTTC
CDR3: CASSPAGTGFVNEQFF

D: .
size: once
J: TRBJ1-3
V: TRBV5-1
DNA: TGCGCCAGCAGCTTGTCCCCGGACGGAGGAAACACCATATATTTT
CDR3: CASSLSPDGGNTIYF

D: .
size: .
J: TRBJ2-1
V: TRBV28
DNA: TGTGCCAGCAGTTTGGGGCGGGAGCAGTTCTTC
CDR3: CASSLGREQFF

D: .
size: .
J: TRBJ1-1
V: TRBV19
DNA: TGTGCCAGTACCCAACAGGTTACCGGCACTGAAGCTTTCTTT
CDR3: CASTQQVTGTEAFF

D: .
size: .
J: TRBJ1-1
V: TRBV9
DNA: TGTGCCAGCAGCGTAGCTACGGCGGGATATGAAGCTTTCTTT
CDR3: CASSVATAGYEAFF

D: TRBD2
size: .
J: TRBJ2-7
V: TRBV28
DNA: TGTGCCACCAGAAGGACTAGCGCCTACGAGCAGTACTTC
CDR3: CATRRTSAYEQYF

D: .
size: .
J: TRBJ1-4
V: TRBV5-5
DNA: TGTGCCAGCGCAGGACGGAGGGCCACTTCGGAAAAACTGTTTTTT
CDR3: CASAGRRATSEKLFF

D: TRBD2
size: .
J: TRBJ2-3
V: TRBV7-6
DNA: TGTGCCAGCAGCCCCTTACTAGCGGGAAACGCAGATACGCAGTATTTT
CDR3: CASSPLLAGNADTQYF

D: .
size: .
J: TRBJ1-4
V: TRBV28
DNA: TGTGCCAGTTTTAGTTCAGGGGAAAAACTGTTTTTT
CDR3: CASFSSGEKLFF

D: .
size: .
J: TRBJ2-7
V: TRBV25-1
DNA: TGTGCCAGCAGTGGAGATCACTACGAGCAGTACTTC
CDR3: CASSGDHYEQYF

D: .
size: .
J: TRBJ2-3
V: TRBV11-2
DNA: TGTGCCAGCAGCTTAACGTCCGGGGTTAAGGTCACAGATACGCAGTATTTT
CDR3: CASSLTSGVKVTDTQYF

D: .
size: .
J: TRBJ1-1
V: TRBV27
DNA: TGTGCCAGCAGTTTTGGGCGGGTAAATATGAACACTGAAGCTTTCTTT
CDR3: CASSFGRVNMNTEAFF

D: TRBD1
size: .
J: TRBJ1-2
V: TRBV20-1
DNA: TGCAGTGCTAGTACGGACAGGGCCGTTGTCGCCTTC
CDR3: CSASTDRAVVAF

D: TRBD1
size: .
J: TRBJ1-1
V: TRBV29-1
DNA: TGCAGCGTTGGGGAGGGACAGGGGGGAACTGAAGCTTTCTTT
CDR3: CSVGEGQGGTEAFF

D: .
size: .
J: TRBJ1-1
V: TRBV6-6
DNA: TGTGCCAGCAGTTACTCGACAGCTGGAAAAGAAGCTTTCTTT
CDR3: CASSYSTAGKEAFF

D: .
size: .
J: TRBJ1-1
V: TRBV19
DNA: TGTGCCAGTAGTATAGGATCGCGACTGCTGAACACTGAAGCTTTCTTT
CDR3: CASSIGSRLLNTEAFF

D: .
size: .
J: TRBJ2-5
V: TRBV19
DNA: TGTGCCAGTAGTATTCTGACAGGAGGTGAAGAGACCCAGTACTTC
CDR3: CASSILTGGEETQYF

D: TRBD2
size: .
J: TRBJ2-3
V: TRBV5-5
DNA: TGTGCCAGCAGCTGGTCGACTAGCGGGGATACGCAGTATTTT
CDR3: CASSWSTSGDTQYF

D: .
size: .
J: TRBJ1-2
V: TRBV19
DNA: TGTGCCAGTAGCCGACTAACCGGCAGCTACTATGGCTACACCTTC
CDR3: CASSRLTGSYYGYTF

D: .
size: .
J: TRBJ1-3
V: TRBV14
DNA: TGTGCCAGCAGCCAATTCCGGGGGCTTGGAAACACCATATATTTT
CDR3: CASSQFRGLGNTIYF

D: .
size: .
J: TRBJ1-3
V: TRBV19
DNA: TGTGCCAGTATCAGAAGCTCTGGAAACACCATATATTTT
CDR3: CASIRSSGNTIYF

D: TRBD2
size: .
J: TRBJ2-7
V: TRBV28
DNA: TGTGCCAGCAGTCGAGGACTAGCGGGAGGGCCGGGTAGCTACGAGCAGTACTTC
CDR3: CASSRGLAGGPGSYEQYF

D: .
size: .
J: TRBJ2-7
V: TRBV27
DNA: TGTGCCAGCAGTCCATCACTTCGGGACTTCACCTACGAGCAGTACTTC
CDR3: CASSPSLRDFTYEQYF

D: TRBD2
size: .
J: TRBJ2-5
V: TRBV5-1
DNA: TGCGCCAGCAGCTTACCTAGCGGGCACCAAGAGACCCAGTACTTC
CDR3: CASSLPSGHQETQYF

D: .
size: .
J: TRBJ2-7
V: TRBV28
DNA: TGTGCCAGCAGGTTGGGGACCCTTCCGAACGAGCAGTACTTC
CDR3: CASRLGTLPNEQYF

D: TRBD1
size: .
J: TRBJ2-7
V: TRBV5-1
DNA: TGCGCCAGCAGCTTTTCAGGACAGGGTTTCGAGCAGTACTTC
CDR3: CASSFSGQGFEQYF

D: TRBD2
size: .
J: TRBJ2-5
V: TRBV5-1
DNA: TGCGCCAGCTTGTGGGTTAGCGGGGCACAAGAGACCCAGTACTTC
CDR3: CASLWVSGAQETQYF

D: TRBD1
size: .
J: TRBJ2-7
V: TRBV2
DNA: TGTGCCAGCAGCCAATTCGGACAGGGGACCTACGAGCAGTACTTC
CDR3: CASSQFGQGTYEQYF

D: .
size: .
J: TRBJ1-2
V: TRBV28
DNA: TGTGCCAGCAGCCAGGGGCCCCCTAACTATGGCTACACCTTC
CDR3: CASSQGPPNYGYTF

D: TRBD2
size: .
J: TRBJ2-2
V: TRBV20-1
DNA: TGCAGTGCTAGTACCGGGAGGGCGTTTAGCGGGGAGCTGTTTTTT
CDR3: CSASTGRAFSGELFF

D: .
size: .
J: TRBJ1-2
V: TRBV14
DNA: TGTGCCAGCAGCCAACTAATCCTTCAGGGTAGGGACGGCTACACCTTC
CDR3: CASSQLILQGRDGYTF

D: .
size: .
J: TRBJ2-7
V: TRBV9
DNA: TGTGCCAGCAGCGTAGGTAGGATGGACGAGCAGTACTTC
CDR3: CASSVGRMDEQYF

D: TRBD2
size: .
J: TRBJ2-1
V: TRBV7-3
DNA: TGTGCCAGCAGCCCCACTAGCGGCACCTACAATGAGCAGTTCTTC
CDR3: CASSPTSGTYNEQFF

D: TRBD2
size: .
J: TRBJ2-2
V: TRBV2
DNA: TGTGCCAGCAGTCCCGGGACTAGTGGTACCGGGGAGCTGTTTTTT
CDR3: CASSPGTSGTGELFF

D: .
size: .
J: TRBJ2-3
V: TRBV7-8
DNA: TGTGCCAGCACCATGCGGAGGGGATCAAGCACAGATACGCAGTATTTT
CDR3: CASTMRRGSSTDTQYF

D: .
size: .
J: TRBJ2-3
V: TRBV27
DNA: TGTGCCAGCAGTTTATGGAGGGACACAGATACGCAGTATTTT
CDR3: CASSLWRDTDTQYF

D: TRBD1
size: once
J: TRBJ1-2
V: TRBV18
DNA: TGTGCCAGCTCGCCACTCACCGGGACAGGATCCTATGGCTACACCTTC
CDR3: CASSPLTGTGSYGYTF

D: TRBD2
size: .
J: TRBJ2-3
V: TRBV2
DNA: TGTGCCAGCAGTGAAGCCACACGAGCGCTAGCGGGAAGGGGTAGGGATACGCAGTATTTT
CDR3: CASSEATRALAGRGRDTQYF

D: TRBD1
size: .
J: TRBJ2-3
V: TRBV7-2
DNA: TGTGCCAGCAGACCGACAGGGTCCGTTTCGGGCCGTAGTACGCAGTATTTT
CDR3: CASRPTGSVSGRSTQYF

D: .
size: .
J: TRBJ1-1
V: TRBV9
DNA: TGTGCCAGCAGCGGATCTGAAGCTTTCTTT
CDR3: CASSGSEAFF

D: .
size: .
J: TRBJ2-7
V: TRBV4-1
DNA: TGCGCCAGCAGCCATCTAGGTGGGTCCTACGAGCAGTACTTC
CDR3: CASSHLGGSYEQYF

D: .
size: .
J: TRBJ1-5
V: TRBV7-6
DNA: TGTGCCAGCAGCTTCGGGCGGGTGGGCAATCAGCCCCAGCATTTT
CDR3: CASSFGRVGNQPQHF

D: TRBD1
size: .
J: TRBJ2-1
V: TRBV7-6
DNA: TGTGCCAGCAGCAGAGGACAGGGGGGTTACAATGAGCAGTTCTTC
CDR3: CASSRGQGGYNEQFF

D: TRBD2
size: .
J: TRBJ2-1
V: TRBV7-8
DNA: TGTGCCAGCAGCTTAGTGACTAGCGGAAATTACAATGAGCAGTTCTTC
CDR3: CASSLVTSGNYNEQFF

D: TRBD1
size: few
J: TRBJ1-6
V: TRBV30
DNA: TGTGCCTGGAGGGCAGGGGGCGCGGGAAATTCACCCCTCCACTTT
CDR3: CAWRAGGAGNSPLHF